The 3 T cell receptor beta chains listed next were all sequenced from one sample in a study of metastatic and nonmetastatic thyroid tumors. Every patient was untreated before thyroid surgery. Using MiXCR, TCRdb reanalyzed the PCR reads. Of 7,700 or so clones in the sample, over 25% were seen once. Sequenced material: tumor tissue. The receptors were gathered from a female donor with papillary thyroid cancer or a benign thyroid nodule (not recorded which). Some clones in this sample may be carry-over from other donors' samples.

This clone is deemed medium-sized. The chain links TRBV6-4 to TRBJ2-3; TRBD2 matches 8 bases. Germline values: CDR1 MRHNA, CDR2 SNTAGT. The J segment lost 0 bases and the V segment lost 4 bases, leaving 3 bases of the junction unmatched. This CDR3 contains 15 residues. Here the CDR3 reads CASSGSSGSTDTQYF. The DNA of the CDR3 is TGTGCCAGCAGTGGTTCTAGCGGGAGCACAGATACGCAGTATTTT.

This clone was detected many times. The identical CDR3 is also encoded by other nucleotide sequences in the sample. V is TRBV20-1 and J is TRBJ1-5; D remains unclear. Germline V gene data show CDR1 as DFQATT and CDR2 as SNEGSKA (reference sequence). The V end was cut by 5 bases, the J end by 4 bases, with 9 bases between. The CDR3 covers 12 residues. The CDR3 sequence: CSAVSRNQPQHF. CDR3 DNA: TGCAGTGCTGTCTCAAGGAATCAGCCCCAGCATTTT.

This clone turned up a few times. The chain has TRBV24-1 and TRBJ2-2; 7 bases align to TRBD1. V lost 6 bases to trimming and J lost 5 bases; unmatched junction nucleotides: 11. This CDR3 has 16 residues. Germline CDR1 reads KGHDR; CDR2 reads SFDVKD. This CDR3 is CATSSTRQGGTGELFF. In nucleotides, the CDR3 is TGTGCCACCAGTAGTACCCGACAGGGCGGGACCGGGGAGCTGTTTTTT.